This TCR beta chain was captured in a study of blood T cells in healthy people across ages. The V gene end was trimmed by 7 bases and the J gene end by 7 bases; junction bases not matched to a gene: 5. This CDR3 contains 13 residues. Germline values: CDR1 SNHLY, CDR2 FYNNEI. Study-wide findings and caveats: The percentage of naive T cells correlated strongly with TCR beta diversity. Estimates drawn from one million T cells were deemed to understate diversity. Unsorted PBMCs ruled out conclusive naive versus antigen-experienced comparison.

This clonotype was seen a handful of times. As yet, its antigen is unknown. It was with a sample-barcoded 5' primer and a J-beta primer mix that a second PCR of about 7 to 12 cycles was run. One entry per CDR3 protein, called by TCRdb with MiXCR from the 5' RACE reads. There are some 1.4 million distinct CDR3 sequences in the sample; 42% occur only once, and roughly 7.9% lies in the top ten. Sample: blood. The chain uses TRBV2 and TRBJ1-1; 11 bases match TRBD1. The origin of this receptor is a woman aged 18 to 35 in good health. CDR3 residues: CASMDRGPFEAFF. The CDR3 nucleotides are TGTGCCAGCATGGACAGGGGGCCCTTTGAAGCTTTCTTT.